This T cell receptor beta chain was observed in a study of blood T cell repertoires in COVID-19. Background on the study: COVID-19 samples, acute and convalescent, were from the United States, Italy and Spain.

Authors' data handling: Scientists estimated how many nucleated cells there were by amplifying reference gene primers. Assay: immunoSEQ multiplex PCR; the TCRdb copy retains only in-frame clones and omits some. Clone size and the V and J calls come from that table; the DNA yielded D and trimming. The table has more than 100,000 clones, less than 90% seen once; the top ten hold 1.1% to 1.5%. The length of the CDR3 is 15 residues. The ends lost 6 bases at V and 3 bases at J; junction bases unmatched: 6. The V gene's germline CDR1 is MNHEY and CDR2 SMNVEV (reference sequence). Sequenced input: peripheral blood. The chain uses TRBV27 and TRBJ2-3; 10 nucleotides agree with TRBD2. This clonotype was sampled from a man in his sixties with acute or convalescent COVID-19. The CDR3 nucleotides read TGTGCCAGCAGGCTCGGACTAGCGGAGACAGATACGCAGTATTTT. Encoded protein: CASRLGLAETDTQYF.